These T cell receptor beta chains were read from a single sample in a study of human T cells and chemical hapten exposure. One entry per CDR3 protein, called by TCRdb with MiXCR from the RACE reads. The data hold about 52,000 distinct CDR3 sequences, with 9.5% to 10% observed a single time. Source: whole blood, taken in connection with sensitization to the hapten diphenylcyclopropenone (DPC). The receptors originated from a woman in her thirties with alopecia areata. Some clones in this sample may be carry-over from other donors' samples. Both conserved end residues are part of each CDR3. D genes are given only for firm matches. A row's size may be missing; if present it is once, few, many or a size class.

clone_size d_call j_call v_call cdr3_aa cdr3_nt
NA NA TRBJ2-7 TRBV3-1 CASSPRRDTNSYEQYF TGTGCCAGCAGCCCCCGCCGGGACACAAACTCCTACGAGCAGTACTTC
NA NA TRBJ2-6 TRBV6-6 CATEGGLAGANVLTF TGTGCCACCGAAGGGGGTCTGGCTGGGGCCAACGTCCTGACTTTC
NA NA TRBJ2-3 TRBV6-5 CASSYLGPADTQYF TGTGCCAGCAGTTACCTAGGTCCGGCAGATACGCAGTATTTT
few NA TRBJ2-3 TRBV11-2 CASSLGWAADTQYF TGTGCCAGCAGCTTAGGATGGGCGGCAGATACGCAGTATTTT
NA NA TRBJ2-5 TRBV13 CASSLVRGLETQYF TGTGCCAGCAGCTTAGTTCGGGGCTTGGAGACCCAGTACTTC
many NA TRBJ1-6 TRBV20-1 CSAREEVGHGNSPLHF TGCAGTGCTAGAGAGGAGGTCGGACACGGGAATTCACCCCTCCACTTT
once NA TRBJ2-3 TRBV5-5 CASSPLGPTPDTQYF TGTGCCAGCAGCCCGTTGGGTCCGACGCCAGATACGCAGTATTTT
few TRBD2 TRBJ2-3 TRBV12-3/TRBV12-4 CASSFLGGAQDTQYF TGTGCCAGCAGTTTCCTCGGGGGGGCACAAGATACGCAGTATTTT
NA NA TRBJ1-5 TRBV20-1 CSARDFGAVLGLESNQPQHF TGCAGTGCTAGAGATTTCGGGGCAGTCCTGGGGTTAGAGAGCAATCAGCCCCAGCATTTT
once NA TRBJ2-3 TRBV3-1 CASSPYPEGVTDTQYF TGTGCCAGCAGCCCCTACCCCGAGGGTGTGACAGATACGCAGTATTTT
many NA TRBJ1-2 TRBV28 CASSLWGPANYGYTF TGTGCCAGCAGTTTGTGGGGGCCAGCTAACTATGGCTACACCTTC
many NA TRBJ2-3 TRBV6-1 CASSRSSTDTQYF TGTGCCAGCAGTCGATCTAGCACAGATACGCAGTATTTT
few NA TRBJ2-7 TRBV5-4 CASSLWQGIEQYF TGTGCCAGCAGCTTGTGGCAGGGCATCGAGCAGTACTTC
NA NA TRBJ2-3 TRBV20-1 CSANAGNTQYF TGCAGTGCCAACGCGGGCAATACGCAGTATTTT
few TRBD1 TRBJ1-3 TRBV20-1 CSAREATGVGNTIYF TGCAGTGCTAGAGAGGCCACAGGGGTTGGAAACACCATATATTTT
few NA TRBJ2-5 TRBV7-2 CASSSTHSKTQYF TGTGCCAGCAGCTCGACCCACTCAAAGACCCAGTACTTC
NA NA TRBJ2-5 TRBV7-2 CASSQRRNQETQYF TGTGCCAGCAGCCAAAGGCGGAACCAAGAGACCCAGTACTTC
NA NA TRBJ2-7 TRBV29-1 CSVAQGWDEQYF TGCAGCGTTGCTCAGGGATGGGACGAGCAGTACTTC
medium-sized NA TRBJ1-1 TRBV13 CASSLEKGERTEAFF TGTGCCAGCAGCTTAGAAAAGGGGGAGAGGACTGAAGCTTTCTTT
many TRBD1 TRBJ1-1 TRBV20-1 CSASGQGREAFF TGCAGTGCTAGCGGACAGGGGAGAGAAGCTTTCTTT
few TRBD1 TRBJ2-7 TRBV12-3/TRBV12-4 CASRGQGAREQYF TGTGCCAGCCGGGGACAGGGGGCGCGGGAGCAGTACTTC
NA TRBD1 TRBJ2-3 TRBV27 CASSLDRVRNTDTQYF TGTGCCAGCAGTTTGGACAGGGTTAGGAACACAGATACGCAGTATTTT
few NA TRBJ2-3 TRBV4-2 CASSQVGDTQYF TGTGCCAGCAGCCAAGTAGGTGATACGCAGTATTTT
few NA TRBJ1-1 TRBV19 CASSMARESTEAFF TGTGCCAGTAGTATGGCGAGGGAATCAACTGAAGCTTTCTTT
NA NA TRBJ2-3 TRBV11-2 CASSKNPDTQYF TGTGCCAGCAGCAAAAATCCAGATACGCAGTATTTT
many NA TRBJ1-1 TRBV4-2 CASSLRRADEAFF TGTGCCAGCAGTCTGAGACGGGCGGACGAAGCTTTCTTT